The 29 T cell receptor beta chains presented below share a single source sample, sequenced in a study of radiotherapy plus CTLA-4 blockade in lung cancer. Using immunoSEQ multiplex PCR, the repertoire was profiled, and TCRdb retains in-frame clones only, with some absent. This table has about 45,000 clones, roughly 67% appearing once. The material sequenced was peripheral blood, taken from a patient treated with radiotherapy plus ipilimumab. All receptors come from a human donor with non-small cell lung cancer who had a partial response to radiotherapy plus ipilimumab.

CDR3 sequence (DNA): TGTGCCAGCAGCCCAGGTAGGGGTGAGCAGTTCTTC. Translated, it gives CASSPGRGEQFF. This sequence joins TRBV7-2 and TRBJ2-1, with D tentatively TRBD1 (5 bases). This CDR3 region has 12 residues. V shed 5 bases and J shed 9 bases, with 11 bases lying between them. Germline V gene data show CDR1 as SGHTA and CDR2 as FQGNSA.

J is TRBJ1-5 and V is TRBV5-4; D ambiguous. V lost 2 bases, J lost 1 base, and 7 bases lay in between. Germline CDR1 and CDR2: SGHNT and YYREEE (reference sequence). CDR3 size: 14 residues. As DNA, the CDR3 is TGTGCCAGCAGCTTTCGGGTAAGCAATCAGCCCCAGCATTTT. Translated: CASSFRVSNQPQHF. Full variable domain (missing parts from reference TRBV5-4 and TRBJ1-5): ETGVTQSPTHLIKTRGQQVTLRCSSQSGHNTVSWYQQALGQGPQFIFQYYREEENGRGNFPPRFSGLQFPNYSSELNVNALELDDSALYLCASSFRVSNQPQHFGDGTRLSIL.

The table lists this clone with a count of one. The CDR3 DNA follows: TGCAGTTCTAACACAGATACGCAGTATTTT. This codes for CSSNTDTQYF. This chain joins TRBV29-1 and TRBJ2-3; D not certain. CDR3 length: 10 amino acids. CDR1 and CDR2 from the germline V gene are SQVTM and ANQGSEA.

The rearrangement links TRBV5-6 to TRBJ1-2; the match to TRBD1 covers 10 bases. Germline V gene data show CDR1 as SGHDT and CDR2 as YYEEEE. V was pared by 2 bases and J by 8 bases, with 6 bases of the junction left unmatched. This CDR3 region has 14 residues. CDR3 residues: CASSFRDRGRGYTF. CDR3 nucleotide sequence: TGTGCCAGCAGCTTCCGGGACAGGGGTAGGGGCTACACCTTC.

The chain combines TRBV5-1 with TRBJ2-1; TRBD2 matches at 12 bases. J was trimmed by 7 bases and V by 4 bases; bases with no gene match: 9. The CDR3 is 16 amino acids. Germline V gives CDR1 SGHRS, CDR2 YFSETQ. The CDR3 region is CASSQDLAGGWNEQFF. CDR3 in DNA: TGCGCCAGCAGCCAGGACCTAGCGGGGGGGTGGAATGAGCAGTTCTTC.

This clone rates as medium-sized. CDR3 in amino acids: CASQQGMRTEAFF. The DNA for the CDR3 is TGTGCCAGCCAACAGGGAATGCGGACTGAAGCTTTCTTT. The V gene is TRBV2, the J gene TRBJ1-1; the D gene is possibly TRBD1 (6 bases). Trimming left V 8 bases short and J 5 bases short, with 15 bases between. Germline loops: CDR1 SNHLY, CDR2 FYNNEI. This CDR3 contains 13 residues.

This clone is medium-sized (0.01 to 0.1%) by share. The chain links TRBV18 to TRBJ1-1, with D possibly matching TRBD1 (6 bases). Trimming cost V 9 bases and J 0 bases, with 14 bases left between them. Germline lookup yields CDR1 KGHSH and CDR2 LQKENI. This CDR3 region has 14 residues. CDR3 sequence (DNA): TGTGCCAGTACCTCCGGGACATTGAACACTGAAGCTTTCTTT. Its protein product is CASTSGTLNTEAFF.

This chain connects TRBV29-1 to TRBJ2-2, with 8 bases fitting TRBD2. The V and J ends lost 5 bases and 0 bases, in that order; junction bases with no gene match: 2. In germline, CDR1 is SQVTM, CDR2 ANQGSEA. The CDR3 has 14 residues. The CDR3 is CSVPRGANTGELFF. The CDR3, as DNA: TGCAGCGTTCCGCGGGGGGCGAACACCGGGGAGCTGTTTTTT.

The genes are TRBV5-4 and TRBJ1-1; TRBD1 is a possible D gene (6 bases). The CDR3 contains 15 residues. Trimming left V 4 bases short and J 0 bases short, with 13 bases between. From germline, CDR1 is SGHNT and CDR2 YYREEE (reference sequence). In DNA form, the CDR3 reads TGTGCCAGCAGCCAACAGGGAGGGATGAACACTGAAGCTTTCTTT. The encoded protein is CASSQQGGMNTEAFF.

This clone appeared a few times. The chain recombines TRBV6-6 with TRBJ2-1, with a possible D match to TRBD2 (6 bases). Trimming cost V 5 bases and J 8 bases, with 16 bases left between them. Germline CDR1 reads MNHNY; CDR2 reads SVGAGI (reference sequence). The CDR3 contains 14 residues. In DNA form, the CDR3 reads TGTGCCAGCAGTAAGACTAGTTTGCGCGATGAGCAGTTCTTC. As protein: CASSKTSLRDEQFF.

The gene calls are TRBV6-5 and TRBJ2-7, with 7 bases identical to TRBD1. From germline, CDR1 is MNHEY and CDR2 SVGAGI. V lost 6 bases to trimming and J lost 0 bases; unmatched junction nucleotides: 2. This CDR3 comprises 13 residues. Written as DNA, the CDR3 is TGTGCCAGCAGAAGGACAGGCTCCTACGAGCAGTACTTC. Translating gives CASRRTGSYEQYF.

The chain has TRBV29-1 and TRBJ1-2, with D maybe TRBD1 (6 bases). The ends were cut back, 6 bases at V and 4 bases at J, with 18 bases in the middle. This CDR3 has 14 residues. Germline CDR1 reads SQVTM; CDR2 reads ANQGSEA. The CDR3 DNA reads TGCAGCGTCGCGAGACAGGATTCCCTCTATGGCTACACCTTC. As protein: CSVARQDSLYGYTF.

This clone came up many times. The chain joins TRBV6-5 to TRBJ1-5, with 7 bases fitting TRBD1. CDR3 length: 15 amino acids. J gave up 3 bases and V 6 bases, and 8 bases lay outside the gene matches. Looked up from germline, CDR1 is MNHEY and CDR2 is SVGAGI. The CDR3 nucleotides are TGTGCCAGCAGAAAAAACAGGGGATACAATCAGCCCCAGCATTTT. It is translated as CASRKNRGYNQPQHF.

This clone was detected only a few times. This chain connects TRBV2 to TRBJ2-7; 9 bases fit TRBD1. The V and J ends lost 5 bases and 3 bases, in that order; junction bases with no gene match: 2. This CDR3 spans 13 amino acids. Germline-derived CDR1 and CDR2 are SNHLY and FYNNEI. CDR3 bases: TGTGCCAGCAGTTCGGGACAGGGCTACGAGCAGTACTTC. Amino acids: CASSSGQGYEQYF.

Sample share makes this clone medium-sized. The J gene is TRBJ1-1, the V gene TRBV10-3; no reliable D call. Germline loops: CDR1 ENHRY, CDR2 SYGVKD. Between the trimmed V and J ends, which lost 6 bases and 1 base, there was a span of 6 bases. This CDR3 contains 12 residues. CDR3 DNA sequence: TGTGCCATCAGACAGCAGAACACTGAAGCTTTCTTT. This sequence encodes CAIRQQNTEAFF.

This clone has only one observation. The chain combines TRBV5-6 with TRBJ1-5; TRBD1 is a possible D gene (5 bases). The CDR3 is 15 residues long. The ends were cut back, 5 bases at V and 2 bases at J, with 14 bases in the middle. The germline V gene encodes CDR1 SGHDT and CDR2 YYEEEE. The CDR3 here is CASSSWGGGNQPQHF. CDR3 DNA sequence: TGTGCCAGCAGTTCTTGGGGGGGAGGCAATCAGCCCCAGCATTTT.

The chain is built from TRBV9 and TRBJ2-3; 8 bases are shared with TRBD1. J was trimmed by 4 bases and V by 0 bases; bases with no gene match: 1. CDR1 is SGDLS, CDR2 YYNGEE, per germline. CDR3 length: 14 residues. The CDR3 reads CASSVGGQADTQYF. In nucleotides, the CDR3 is TGTGCCAGCAGCGTAGGGGGACAGGCAGATACGCAGTATTTT. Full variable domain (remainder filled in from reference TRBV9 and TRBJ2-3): DSGVTQTPKHLITATGQRVTLRCSPRSGDLSVYWYQQSLDQGLQFLIQYYNGEERAKGNILERFSAQQFPDLHSELNLSSLELGDSALYFCASSVGGQADTQYFGPGTRLTVL.

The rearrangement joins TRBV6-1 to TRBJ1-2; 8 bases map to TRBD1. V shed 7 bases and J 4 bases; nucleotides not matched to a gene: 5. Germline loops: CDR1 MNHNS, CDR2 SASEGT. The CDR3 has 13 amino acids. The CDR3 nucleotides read TGTGCCAGCAATACAGGGGGAGGCTATGGCTACACCTTC. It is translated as CASNTGGGYGYTF.

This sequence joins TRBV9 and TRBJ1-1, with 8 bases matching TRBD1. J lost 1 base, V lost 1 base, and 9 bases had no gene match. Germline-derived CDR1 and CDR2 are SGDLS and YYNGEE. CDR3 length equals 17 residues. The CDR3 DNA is TGTGCCAGCAGCGTAAGCGGGACAGGCCACGGGAACACTGAAGCTTTCTTT. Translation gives CASSVSGTGHGNTEAFF.

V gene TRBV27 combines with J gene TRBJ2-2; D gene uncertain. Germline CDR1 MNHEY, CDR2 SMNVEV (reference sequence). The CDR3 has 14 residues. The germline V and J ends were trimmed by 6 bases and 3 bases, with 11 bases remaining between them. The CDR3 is CASSLGPDTGELFF. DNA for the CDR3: TGTGCCAGCAGCCTTGGGCCCGACACCGGGGAGCTGTTTTTT.

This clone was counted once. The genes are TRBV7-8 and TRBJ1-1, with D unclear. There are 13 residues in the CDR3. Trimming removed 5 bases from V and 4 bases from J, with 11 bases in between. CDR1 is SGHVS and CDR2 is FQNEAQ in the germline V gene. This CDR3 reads CASSATRGTEAFF. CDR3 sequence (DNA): TGTGCCAGCAGCGCGACCCGCGGCACTGAAGCTTTCTTT.

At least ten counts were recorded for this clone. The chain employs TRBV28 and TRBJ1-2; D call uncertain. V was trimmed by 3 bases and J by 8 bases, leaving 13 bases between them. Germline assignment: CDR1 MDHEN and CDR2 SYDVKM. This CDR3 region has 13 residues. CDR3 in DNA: TGTGCCAGCAGTTTTGAGGCAGCGAGAGGCTACACCTTC. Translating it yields CASSFEAARGYTF.

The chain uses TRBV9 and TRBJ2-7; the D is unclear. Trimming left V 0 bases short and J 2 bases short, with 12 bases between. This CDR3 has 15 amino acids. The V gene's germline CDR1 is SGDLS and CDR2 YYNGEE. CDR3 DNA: TGTGCCAGCAGCGTAGATGCACTCCCCGCCTACGAGCAGTACTTC. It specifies CASSVDALPAYEQYF.

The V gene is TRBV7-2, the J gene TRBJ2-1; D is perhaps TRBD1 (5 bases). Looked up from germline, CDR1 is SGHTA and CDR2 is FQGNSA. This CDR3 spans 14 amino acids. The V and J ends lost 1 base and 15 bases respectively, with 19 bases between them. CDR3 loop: CASSLEVTKDKSFF. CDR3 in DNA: TGTGCCAGCAGCTTAGAGGTTACGAAGGACAAATCGTTCTTC.

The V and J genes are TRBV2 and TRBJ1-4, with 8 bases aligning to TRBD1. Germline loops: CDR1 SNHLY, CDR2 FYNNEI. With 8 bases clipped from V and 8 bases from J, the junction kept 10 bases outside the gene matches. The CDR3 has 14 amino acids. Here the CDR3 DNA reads TGTGCCAGCGGCAGACAGGGGATAGGCGAAAAACTGTTTTTT. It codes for CASGRQGIGEKLFF.

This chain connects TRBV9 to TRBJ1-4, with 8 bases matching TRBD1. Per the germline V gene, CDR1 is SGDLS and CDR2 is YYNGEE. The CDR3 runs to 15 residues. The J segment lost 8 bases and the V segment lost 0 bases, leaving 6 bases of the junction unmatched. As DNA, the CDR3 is TGTGCCAGCAGCGTAGGGACAGGGCGAGAGGAAAAACTGTTTTTT. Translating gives CASSVGTGREEKLFF.

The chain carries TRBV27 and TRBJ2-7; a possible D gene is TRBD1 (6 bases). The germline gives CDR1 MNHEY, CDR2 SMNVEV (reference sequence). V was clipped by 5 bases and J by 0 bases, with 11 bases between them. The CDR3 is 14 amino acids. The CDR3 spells CASSGQIYSYEQYF. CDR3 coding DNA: TGTGCCAGCAGTGGACAGATATACTCCTACGAGCAGTACTTC.

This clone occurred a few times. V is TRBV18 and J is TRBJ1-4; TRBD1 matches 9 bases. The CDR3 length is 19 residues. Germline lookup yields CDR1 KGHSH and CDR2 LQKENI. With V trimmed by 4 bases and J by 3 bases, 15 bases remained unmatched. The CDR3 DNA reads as TGTGCCAGCTCACTCGATCAAACAACAGGGGGCTCAGCTAATGAAAAACTGTTTTTT. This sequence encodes CASSLDQTTGGSANEKLFF.

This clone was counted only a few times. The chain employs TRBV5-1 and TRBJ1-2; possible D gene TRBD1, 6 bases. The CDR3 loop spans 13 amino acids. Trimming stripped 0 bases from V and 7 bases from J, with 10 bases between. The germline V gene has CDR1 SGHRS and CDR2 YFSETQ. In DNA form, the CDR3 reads TGCGCCAGCAGCTTGGAGGGGGTCTCTGGCTACACCTTC. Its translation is CASSLEGVSGYTF.